The rows below give T cell receptor beta chains drawn from one sample of a study of shared clonotypes between healthy human individuals. Libraries were prepared by immunoSEQ multiplex PCR; TCRdb keeps only in-frame clonotypes and omits some of them. The table records about 460,000 clones, more than 70% of them present only once. Specimen: PBMCs. The receptors here all came from a woman aged 40-49 years in good health. Some clones in this sample may be carry-over from other donors' samples. Each CDR3 is given with its conserved first and last residue. Each record gives: D gene, J gene, V gene, clone size, CDR3 DNA, CDR3 protein. A D gene is named only where the DNA matches it firmly. Size is omitted from some rows. Given values are once, few, many or a class for expanded clones.

d_gene: -; j_gene: TRBJ2-7; v_gene: TRBV29-1; abundance: -; CDR3nt: TGCAGCGTTGGGGGGGACGCCTACGAGCAGTACTTC; CDR3aa: CSVGGDAYEQYF
d_gene: -; j_gene: TRBJ2-7; v_gene: TRBV10-1; abundance: -; CDR3nt: TGCGCCAGCAGTGAGAGCCGGGGGGCACGCCACGAGCAGTACTTC; CDR3aa: CASSESRGARHEQYF
d_gene: -; j_gene: TRBJ2-3; v_gene: TRBV30; abundance: few; CDR3nt: TGTGCCTGGAAATGGACCGGTGGCACAGATACGCAGTATTTT; CDR3aa: CAWKWTGGTDTQYF
d_gene: -; j_gene: TRBJ2-5; v_gene: TRBV5-6; abundance: -; CDR3nt: TGTGCCAGCAGCTTGGAGGAGGGGGCGAGGAAGACCCAGTACTTC; CDR3aa: CASSLEEGARKTQYF
d_gene: TRBD1; j_gene: TRBJ1-2; v_gene: TRBV19; abundance: -; CDR3nt: TGTGCCAGTAGTACCCAACAGGGGGCGCGTGGTGGCTACACCTTC; CDR3aa: CASSTQQGARGGYTF
d_gene: TRBD2; j_gene: TRBJ2-3; v_gene: TRBV5-1; abundance: -; CDR3nt: TGCGCCAGCAGCTTGGGGCAGGTCCGGGGTGTATTAAGCGGGAGAGGCACAGATACGCAGTATTTT; CDR3aa: CASSLGQVRGVLSGRGTDTQYF
d_gene: -; j_gene: TRBJ2-7; v_gene: TRBV7-8; abundance: -; CDR3nt: TGTGCCACTGCGAGGACAGCCTACGAGCAGTACTTC; CDR3aa: CATARTAYEQYF
d_gene: TRBD1; j_gene: TRBJ1-2; v_gene: TRBV28; abundance: -; CDR3nt: TGTGCCAGCAGGAGAAGCCGACGGGGCCAGGGGGCCGTCTATAACTATGGCTACACCTTC; CDR3aa: CASRRSRRGQGAVYNYGYTF
d_gene: -; j_gene: TRBJ2-7; v_gene: TRBV7-6; abundance: -; CDR3nt: TGTGCCAGCAGTTTGACAAACTACGAGCAGTACTTC; CDR3aa: CASSLTNYEQYF
d_gene: -; j_gene: TRBJ1-2; v_gene: TRBV30; abundance: many; CDR3nt: TGTGCCTGGAAGGCTCCCCCTAACTATGGCTACACCTTC; CDR3aa: CAWKAPPNYGYTF
d_gene: -; j_gene: TRBJ2-7; v_gene: TRBV29-1; abundance: -; CDR3nt: TGCAGCGTTTTGGGTGGGAGCTTTTACGAGCAGTACTTC; CDR3aa: CSVLGGSFYEQYF
d_gene: TRBD1; j_gene: TRBJ1-1; v_gene: TRBV9; abundance: -; CDR3nt: TGTGCCAGCAGCACCCGGACAGGGACAGAAGCTTTCTTT; CDR3aa: CASSTRTGTEAFF
d_gene: -; j_gene: TRBJ2-3; v_gene: TRBV19; abundance: once; CDR3nt: TGTGCCAGTAGTAACAGGGGCACAGATACGCAGTATTTT; CDR3aa: CASSNRGTDTQYF
d_gene: -; j_gene: TRBJ1-5; v_gene: TRBV28; abundance: -; CDR3nt: TGTGCCAGCAGTTTATATCCCGAGGGAAGCAATCAGCCCCAGCATTTT; CDR3aa: CASSLYPEGSNQPQHF
d_gene: TRBD1; j_gene: TRBJ1-2; v_gene: TRBV28; abundance: -; CDR3nt: TGTGCCAGCAGTTACCAGGGGGGTGGCTACACCTTC; CDR3aa: CASSYQGGGYTF
d_gene: -; j_gene: TRBJ2-1; v_gene: TRBV7-3; abundance: -; CDR3nt: TGTGCCAGCAGCTCCGCCCTGGCGGCCTCCTACAATGAGCAGTTCTTC; CDR3aa: CASSSALAASYNEQFF
d_gene: TRBD2; j_gene: TRBJ2-1; v_gene: TRBV6-5; abundance: few; CDR3nt: TGTGCCAGCAGTTACTCAGCGGGAACCTACAATGAGCAGTTCTTC; CDR3aa: CASSYSAGTYNEQFF
d_gene: -; j_gene: TRBJ1-1; v_gene: TRBV28; abundance: -; CDR3nt: TGTGCCAGCAACCTAGACATGAACACTGAAGCTTTCTTT; CDR3aa: CASNLDMNTEAFF
d_gene: TRBD1; j_gene: TRBJ1-2; v_gene: TRBV4-3; abundance: many; CDR3nt: TGCGCCAGCAGCCAACAACCCGGACAGGGGGTGGGCGGCTACACCTTC; CDR3aa: CASSQQPGQGVGGYTF
d_gene: -; j_gene: TRBJ2-1; v_gene: TRBV7-2; abundance: -; CDR3nt: TGTGCCAGCAGCTTAGGGGGGCAGCGGAGGGCAAATGAGCAGTTCTTC; CDR3aa: CASSLGGQRRANEQFF
d_gene: -; j_gene: TRBJ2-2; v_gene: TRBV2; abundance: -; CDR3nt: TGTGCCAGCGCGGCCTCCGCGAACACCGGGGAGCTGTTTTTT; CDR3aa: CASAASANTGELFF
d_gene: -; j_gene: TRBJ2-3; v_gene: TRBV11-2; abundance: -; CDR3nt: TGTGCCAGCAGCCGACTTAGGACAGATACGCAGTATTTT; CDR3aa: CASSRLRTDTQYF
d_gene: -; j_gene: TRBJ2-2; v_gene: TRBV18; abundance: many; CDR3nt: TGTGCCAGCTCACCATGGGGACAAACCGACGGGGAGCTGTTTTTT; CDR3aa: CASSPWGQTDGELFF
d_gene: -; j_gene: TRBJ2-5; v_gene: TRBV6-1; abundance: -; CDR3nt: TGTGCCAGCAGTGAAGGTCTGAACAAGGGGGAGACCCAGTACTTC; CDR3aa: CASSEGLNKGETQYF
d_gene: -; j_gene: TRBJ2-5; v_gene: TRBV19; abundance: -; CDR3nt: TGTGCCAGTAGTATAGGTAGCCAAGAGACCCAGTACTTC; CDR3aa: CASSIGSQETQYF
d_gene: TRBD1; j_gene: TRBJ1-1; v_gene: TRBV7-9; abundance: -; CDR3nt: TGTGCCAGCAGCTTAGGGGACAGGGGTGGACGCACTGAAGCTTTCTTT; CDR3aa: CASSLGDRGGRTEAFF
d_gene: -; j_gene: TRBJ1-6; v_gene: TRBV30; abundance: -; CDR3nt: TGTGCCTGGAGTGTACGAGGGATAGGCTCACCCCTCCACTTT; CDR3aa: CAWSVRGIGSPLHF
d_gene: TRBD1; j_gene: TRBJ2-5; v_gene: TRBV5-1; abundance: -; CDR3nt: TGCGCCAGCAGCAATGGACAGGCGTACCAAGAGACCCAGTACTTC; CDR3aa: CASSNGQAYQETQYF
d_gene: -; j_gene: TRBJ1-1; v_gene: TRBV30; abundance: once; CDR3nt: TGTGCCGGGGGTCGGGAAATTGAAGCTTTCTTT; CDR3aa: CAGGREIEAFF
d_gene: -; j_gene: TRBJ1-3; v_gene: TRBV28; abundance: -; CDR3nt: TGTGCCAGCAGTCCCCCGGGAACTGGAAACACCATATATTTT; CDR3aa: CASSPPGTGNTIYF
d_gene: -; j_gene: TRBJ2-7; v_gene: TRBV7-3; abundance: -; CDR3nt: TGTGCCAGCAGCCTGGACGGAGGATACGTGCAGTACTTC; CDR3aa: CASSLDGGYVQYF
d_gene: TRBD1; j_gene: TRBJ1-5; v_gene: TRBV19; abundance: -; CDR3nt: TGTGCCAGTAGTCTTATAACAGGGGCAAGCAATCAGCCCCAGCATTTT; CDR3aa: CASSLITGASNQPQHF
d_gene: -; j_gene: TRBJ2-1; v_gene: TRBV7-2; abundance: -; CDR3nt: TGTGCCAGCAGCTTAGCGCTTGGCGGGCGGAGCGAGCAGTTCTTC; CDR3aa: CASSLALGGRSEQFF
d_gene: -; j_gene: TRBJ1-3; v_gene: TRBV4-2; abundance: -; CDR3nt: TGTGCCAGCAGCCAAGAAATCAGGGCCCCTGGAAACACCATATATTTT; CDR3aa: CASSQEIRAPGNTIYF
d_gene: -; j_gene: TRBJ1-3; v_gene: TRBV18; abundance: -; CDR3nt: TGTGCCAGCTCACCACCTTCGGCATCGGGTGGAAACACCATATATTTT; CDR3aa: CASSPPSASGGNTIYF
d_gene: -; j_gene: TRBJ2-2; v_gene: TRBV11-3; abundance: -; CDR3nt: TGTGCCAGCAGCTTATTCGGGGGCAGGGAAAACACCGGGGAGCTGTTTTTT; CDR3aa: CASSLFGGRENTGELFF
d_gene: TRBD2; j_gene: TRBJ2-5; v_gene: TRBV18; abundance: -; CDR3nt: TGTGCCAGCTCACCACAGACTAGCGGGAAAGAGACCCAGTACTTC; CDR3aa: CASSPQTSGKETQYF
d_gene: TRBD2; j_gene: TRBJ2-7; v_gene: TRBV7-2; abundance: -; CDR3nt: TGTGCCAGCAGCTTACAGGGACTAGCGGGCTACGAGCAGTACTTC; CDR3aa: CASSLQGLAGYEQYF
d_gene: -; j_gene: TRBJ2-2; v_gene: TRBV5-4; abundance: -; CDR3nt: TGTGCCAGCAGGGACTTTATAGGGGACACCGGGGAGCTGTTTTTT; CDR3aa: CASRDFIGDTGELFF
d_gene: TRBD2; j_gene: TRBJ2-7; v_gene: TRBV10-2; abundance: many; CDR3nt: TGCGCCAGCCGTGTAGCGGGAAGCAACGAGCAGTACTTC; CDR3aa: CASRVAGSNEQYF
d_gene: -; j_gene: TRBJ2-7; v_gene: TRBV7-2; abundance: -; CDR3nt: TGTGCCAGCAGCTCCCGGGACGGCTCCTACGAGCAGTACTTC; CDR3aa: CASSSRDGSYEQYF
d_gene: TRBD1; j_gene: TRBJ1-4; v_gene: TRBV4-2; abundance: -; CDR3nt: TGTGCCAGCAGCCGCCCGACAGGGAACAATGAAAAACTGTTTTTT; CDR3aa: CASSRPTGNNEKLFF
d_gene: TRBD1; j_gene: TRBJ2-3; v_gene: TRBV10-3; abundance: -; CDR3nt: TGTGCCTTATCTCCGACTAACAGGGGGACAGATACGCAGTATTTT; CDR3aa: CALSPTNRGTDTQYF
d_gene: TRBD2; j_gene: TRBJ2-3; v_gene: TRBV28; abundance: -; CDR3nt: TGTGCCAGCAGAGCCTCACTAGCGGGGAGCACAGATACGCAGTATTTT; CDR3aa: CASRASLAGSTDTQYF
d_gene: -; j_gene: TRBJ2-7; v_gene: TRBV6-5; abundance: -; CDR3nt: TGTGCCAGCAGTTACTCCCCGCAGGGGGGTTACGAGCAGTACTTC; CDR3aa: CASSYSPQGGYEQYF
d_gene: -; j_gene: TRBJ2-3; v_gene: TRBV7-3; abundance: -; CDR3nt: TGTGCCAGCAGCTTAGGTGGGAGTATGGATACGCAGTATTTT; CDR3aa: CASSLGGSMDTQYF
d_gene: -; j_gene: TRBJ1-2; v_gene: TRBV28; abundance: -; CDR3nt: TGTGCCAGCAGTTTAAGACGGACCTATGGCTACACCTTC; CDR3aa: CASSLRRTYGYTF
d_gene: TRBD1; j_gene: TRBJ2-7; v_gene: TRBV9; abundance: -; CDR3nt: TGTGCCAGCAGCACTACCGGACAGGGCGGGTACGAGCAGTACTTC; CDR3aa: CASSTTGQGGYEQYF
d_gene: TRBD2; j_gene: TRBJ2-5; v_gene: TRBV9; abundance: -; CDR3nt: TGTGCCAGCAGCCCAGGGACTAGCGGGAGTTTACCGGAGACCCAGTACTTC; CDR3aa: CASSPGTSGSLPETQYF
d_gene: TRBD1; j_gene: TRBJ1-2; v_gene: TRBV28; abundance: -; CDR3nt: TGTGCCAGCAGCTCAGGACAGGCGATATTGGGCTACACCTTC; CDR3aa: CASSSGQAILGYTF